The 2 T cell receptor beta chains below were found in one sample sequenced in a study of Ad26.COV2.S vaccination and SARS-CoV-2 variants. Treatment meaning: over 15 received Ad26.COV2.S at low or high dose, single or two shots; about 5 received placebo; per-sample allocation not given. Sample collection was performed on day 63 after the first vaccine or placebo injection. TCRdb's copy holds only in-frame clones and misses some; the assay was immunoSEQ multiplex PCR. The table records roughly 240,000 clones, 88% of them present only once. Sample: peripheral blood, taken in a trial of Ad26.COV2.S vaccine versus placebo. The receptors shown here come from a person aged 18 to 59 who received the Ad26.COV2.S COVID-19 vaccine or a placebo.

V usage is TRBV25-1 and J usage is TRBJ2-2; no clear D. The CDR3 runs 11 residues. V lost 9 bases to trimming and J lost 7 bases, with 9 bases between them. The germline gives CDR1 MGHDK, CDR2 SYGVNS. As DNA, the CDR3 is TGTGCCAGTAAAAAAGGCGGGGAGCTGTTTTTT. Translated: CASKKGGELFF.

The chain has TRBV7-9 and TRBJ1-5; no clear D gene. V lost 6 bases to trimming and J lost 2 bases, with 17 bases between them. This CDR3 is 16 amino acids long. Per germline, CDR1 SEHNR and CDR2 FQNEAQ (reference sequence). The CDR3 coding sequence is TGTGCCAGCAGACCCAAGCGAGACCTGGGCAATCAGCCCCAGCATTTT. Its translation: CASRPKRDLGNQPQHF. The whole variable domain, filled in from reference TRBV7-9 and TRBJ1-5, reads DTGVSQNPRHKITKRGQNVTFRCDPISEHNRLYWYRQTLGQGPEFLTYFQNEAQLEKSRLLSDRFSAERPKGSFSTLEIQRTEQGDSAMYLCASRPKRDLGNQPQHFGDGTRLSIL.